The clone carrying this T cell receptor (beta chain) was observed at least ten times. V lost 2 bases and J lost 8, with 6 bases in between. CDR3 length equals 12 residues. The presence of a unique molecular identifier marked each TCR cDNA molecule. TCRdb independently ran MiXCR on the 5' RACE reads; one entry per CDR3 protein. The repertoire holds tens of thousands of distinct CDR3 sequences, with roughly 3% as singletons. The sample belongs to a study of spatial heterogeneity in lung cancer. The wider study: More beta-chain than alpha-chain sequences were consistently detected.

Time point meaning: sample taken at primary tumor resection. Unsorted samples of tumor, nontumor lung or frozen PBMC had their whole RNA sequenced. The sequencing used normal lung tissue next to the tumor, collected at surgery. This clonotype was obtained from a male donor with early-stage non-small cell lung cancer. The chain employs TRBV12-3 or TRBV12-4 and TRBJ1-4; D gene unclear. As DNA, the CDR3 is TGTGCCAGCAGTTTACTGCACGAAAAACTGTTTTTT. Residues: CASSLLHEKLFF.